This TCR beta chain was observed in a study of cytomegalovirus exposure and HLA in healthy donors. The CDR3 runs to 14 residues. The germline CDR1 and CDR2 sequences are SNHLY and FYNNEI. The V end lost 6 bases, the J end lost 7 bases, and 16 bases lay between the germline ends. Produced via immunoSEQ multiplex PCR; TCRdb's table is partial and in-frame only. There are about 170,000 clones in the sample; approximately 86% occur only once, and 2% to 3% lies in the top ten. Source material: PBMCs. This TCR was recovered from a young man in good health and CMV-seropositive. The chain has TRBV2 and TRBJ1-5; D might be TRBD1 (5 bases). The CDR3 region has the DNA TGTGCCAGCAGCCAAGGGGAGGGTTGGCAGCCCCAGCATTTT. It translates to CASSQGEGWQPQHF.